The 26 T cell receptor beta chains listed next were all sequenced from one sample in a study of monozygotic twins with inflammatory bowel disease. TCRdb processed the 5' RACE reads again and assigns one entry to each CDR3 protein, with no DNA. This listing includes 90,000 to 110,000 distinct CDR3 sequences. The sample consisted of blood. The receptor set was obtained from a human donor with ulcerative colitis or Crohn's disease, or a healthy co-twin of an affected twin (not recorded which).

The V call is TRBV5-1, the J call TRBJ2-3; no DNA is available, so the TRBD1 call from TCRdb remains unchecked. CDR3 length: 14 amino acids. In germline, CDR1 is SGHRS, CDR2 YFSETQ. Here the CDR3 reads CASSPGQASDTQYF.

This CDR3 reads CASSYGGLADSYNEQFF. The chain employs TRBV6-2 or TRBV6-3 and TRBJ2-1; TCRdb proposes TRBD2, but this gene call is untestable without DNA. CDR3 length: 17 amino acids. Germline V gene data show CDR1 as MNHEY and CDR2 as SVGEGT.

CDR3 region: CASSQGHVETQYF. The V call is TRBV7-9, the J call TRBJ2-5; TCRdb picks TRBD1, but there is no DNA to check that call. The CDR3 contains 13 residues. Germline CDR1 SEHNR, CDR2 FQNEAQ (reference sequence).

The rearrangement joins TRBV7-6 to TRBJ2-1; the D gene TCRdb calls, TRBD2, cannot be checked with no DNA. CDR3 length: 17 residues. Germline V gene lookup returns CDR1 SGHVS and CDR2 FNYEAQ. CDR3: CASSERTGLAGGNEQFF.

The gene calls are TRBV12-3 or TRBV12-4 and TRBJ1-2; the TRBD1 assignment by TCRdb is unverifiable without DNA. The CDR3 extends over 12 amino acids. The CDR3 loop reads CASSTSVRGYTF.

The gene calls are TRBV9 and TRBJ2-7; TCRdb reports TRBD1, a call that lacks DNA to check it against. The CDR3 runs to 14 residues. Per germline, CDR1 SGDLS and CDR2 YYNGEE. CDR3 loop: CASSPREGVHEQYF.

The chain combines TRBV5-1 with TRBJ2-2; the D call of TRBD1 rests on TCRdb alone, since no DNA is present to check it. CDR3 size: 14 residues. Looked up from germline, CDR1 is SGHRS and CDR2 is YFSETQ. CDR3 sequence: CASQGTGNTGELFF.

The chain has TRBV5-1 and TRBJ2-2. CDR1 is SGHRS, CDR2 YFSETQ, per germline. The CDR3 consists of 14 residues. The CDR3 here is CASSLEINTGELFF.

This sequence joins TRBV5-1 and TRBJ1-3. CDR3 size: 15 residues. Germline assignment: CDR1 SGHRS and CDR2 YFSETQ. CDR3 sequence reads: CASSLGGESGNTIYF.

The chain has TRBV19 and TRBJ1-2. The CDR3 sequence is 15 residues long. CDR1 and CDR2 (germline): LNHDA, SQIVND (reference sequence). The CDR3 loop is CASSMDGPRRYGYTF.

The genes are TRBV5-1 and TRBJ1-1; as DNA is missing, the TRBD1 call by TCRdb cannot be tested. This CDR3 comprises 15 residues. Germline CDR1 SGHRS, CDR2 YFSETQ. CDR3: CASSPWDRVGTEAFF.

The CDR3 is CASSSPGPTNTGELFF. The V call is TRBV11-3, the J call TRBJ2-2. Looked up from germline, CDR1 is SGHNT and CDR2 is YENEEA. CDR3 length equals 16 residues.

The chain couples TRBV20-1 to TRBJ2-7; TCRdb proposes TRBD2, but this gene call is untestable without DNA. This CDR3 comprises 13 residues. CDR1 DFQATT and CDR2 SNEGSKA come from the germline V gene (reference sequence). CDR3 protein: CSAILAGANEQYF.

The rearrangement links TRBV7-9 to TRBJ2-1; TCRdb picks TRBD2, but there is no DNA to check that call. The CDR3 runs to 14 residues. The germline gives CDR1 SEHNR, CDR2 FQNEAQ (reference sequence). The CDR3 here is CASSGGGSYNEQFF.

This chain connects TRBV5-1 to TRBJ2-1; with no DNA, the TCRdb D assignment of TRBD1 cannot be verified. Germline V lookup: CDR1 SGHRS, CDR2 YFSETQ. The length of the CDR3 is 13 residues. CDR3 protein: CASSFAGDNEQFF.

The chain couples TRBV7-2 to TRBJ2-5; the TCRdb call, TRBD1, lacks DNA for checking. The CDR3 consists of 15 residues. The V gene's germline CDR1 is SGHTA and CDR2 FQGNSA. The CDR3 sequence is CASSRTDRDVRTQYF.

The chain combines TRBV20-1 with TRBJ1-2; the TRBD1 assignment by TCRdb is unverifiable without DNA. CDR3 length: 16 residues. CDR1 and CDR2 (germline): DFQATT, SNEGSKA (reference sequence). The CDR3: CSARVGRVGGNYGYTF.

The V gene is TRBV7-9, the J gene TRBJ2-1; the D call from TCRdb, TRBD1, cannot be confirmed without DNA. CDR1 and CDR2 (germline): SEHNR, FQNEAQ (reference sequence). This CDR3 has 12 amino acids. CDR3 region: CASSLVPVYLFF.

The genes are TRBV7-6 and TRBJ2-1. The length of the CDR3 is 13 residues. Germline V lookup: CDR1 SGHVS, CDR2 FNYEAQ. CDR3 sequence reads: CASSLSFYNEQFF.

The chain carries TRBV5-1 and TRBJ2-3; with no DNA, the TCRdb D assignment of TRBD1 cannot be verified. Germline V lookup: CDR1 SGHRS, CDR2 YFSETQ. This CDR3 is 16 amino acids long. The CDR3: CASSLVDMGFSDTQYF. Based on the CDR3 plus reference TRBV5-1 and TRBJ2-3, the full variable domain is KAGVTQTPRYLIKTRGQQVTLSCSPISGHRSVSWYQQTPGQGLQFLFEYFSETQRNKGNFPGRFSGRQFSNSRSEMNVSTLELGDSALYLCASSLVDMGFSDTQYFGPGTRLTVL.

This chain links TRBV21-1 with TRBJ1-1; TCRdb's D call, TRBD1, is unchecked because there is no DNA. TRBV21-1 is reported as a pseudogene. The CDR3 length is 13 residues. CDR3 in amino acids: CASSRTGNTEAFF.

V gene TRBV12-3 or TRBV12-4 combines with J gene TRBJ1-5; TCRdb's assignment of TRBD1 cannot be checked, as there is no DNA. CDR3 length: 13 amino acids. This CDR3 reads CASTLRGYQPQHF.

V and J are TRBV28 and TRBJ2-1; TCRdb outputs TRBD2, but without DNA this stays unchecked. Germline CDR1 and CDR2: MDHEN and SYDVKM. The CDR3 runs 13 residues. The CDR3 loop reads CASRASGNDEQFF.

The V gene is TRBV20-1, the J gene TRBJ1-5; TCRdb's D gene call, TRBD1, goes unchecked for lack of DNA. This CDR3 is built from 15 residues. Germline lookup yields CDR1 DFQATT and CDR2 SNEGSKA (reference sequence). This CDR3 is CSAGGGGQGNQPQHF.

The genes are TRBV5-5 and TRBJ1-2. The CDR3 covers 15 residues. Germline V CDR1 and CDR2: SGHKS, YYEKEE (reference sequence). CDR3 sequence: CASSLAEGTDYGYTF.

The chain combines TRBV3-1 with TRBJ2-3; absent DNA, TCRdb's TRBD1 call cannot be checked. The CDR3 length is 14 residues. The germline gives CDR1 LGHDT, CDR2 YNNKEL (reference sequence). The CDR3: CASSHRGRTDTQYF.